This T cell receptor beta chain appears in the sequencing data of a study of blood T cell repertoires in COVID-19. Study background: Samples representing acute and convalescent COVID-19 were sourced from the United States, Italy and Spain. Nucleic acid was either cDNA or gDNA, and it came from T cells, B-cell-depleted T cells, or PBMCs.

The CDR3 is 15 residues long. CDR1 and CDR2 (germline): MDHEN, SYDVKM. The J segment lost 2 bases and the V segment lost 5 bases, leaving 6 bases of the junction unmatched. Per the original methods: Nucleated cell number was recorded as an estimate derived from reference gene primer amplification. Some clones are missing from TCRdb's copy, which holds only in-frame ones; the method was immunoSEQ multiplex PCR. For V, J and clone size, that table is used; D and trimming come from the DNA. Of about 400,000 clones detected, roughly 86% appear once; the ten largest clones hold under 3%. This chain links TRBV28 with TRBJ1-5; 7 bases agree with TRBD1. This TCR came from a human donor in a cohort sampled during active COVID-19. The specimen sequenced was peripheral blood. CDR3 DNA sequence: TGTGCCAGCAGTACCGGGACAGTTGGCAATCAGCCCCAGCATTTT. This encodes CASSTGTVGNQPQHF.